This TCR beta chain appears in the sequencing data of a study of shared clonotypes between healthy human individuals. Notes on the study in general: For naive CD4 cells, approximately 4.7% of clonotypes were shared across a handful of donors.

CDR1 GTSNPN and CDR2 SVGIG come from the germline V gene (reference sequence). V lost 2 bases and J lost 4, with 12 bases in between. The CDR3 length is 14 residues. Using immunoSEQ multiplex PCR, the repertoire was profiled, and TCRdb retains in-frame clones only, with some absent. The repertoire holds 2 million to 2.5 million clones, with around 92% as singletons. Details on this clone: Antigen specificity is unknown.

Every donor was a Caucasian adult from Nashville, Tennessee. The source material was naive CD4+ T cells from PBMCs. As for subset: CD45RA+ positively selected. The rearrangement links TRBV30 to TRBJ2-1; D could derive from TRBD1 or TRBD2 (5 bases each). The receptor's source is a man younger than 35 in good health. Some clones in this sample may be carry-over from other donors' samples. This CDR3 is CAWSRGTQYNEQFF. CDR3 coding DNA: TGTGCCTGGAGTCGAGGGACCCAATACAATGAGCAGTTCTTC.